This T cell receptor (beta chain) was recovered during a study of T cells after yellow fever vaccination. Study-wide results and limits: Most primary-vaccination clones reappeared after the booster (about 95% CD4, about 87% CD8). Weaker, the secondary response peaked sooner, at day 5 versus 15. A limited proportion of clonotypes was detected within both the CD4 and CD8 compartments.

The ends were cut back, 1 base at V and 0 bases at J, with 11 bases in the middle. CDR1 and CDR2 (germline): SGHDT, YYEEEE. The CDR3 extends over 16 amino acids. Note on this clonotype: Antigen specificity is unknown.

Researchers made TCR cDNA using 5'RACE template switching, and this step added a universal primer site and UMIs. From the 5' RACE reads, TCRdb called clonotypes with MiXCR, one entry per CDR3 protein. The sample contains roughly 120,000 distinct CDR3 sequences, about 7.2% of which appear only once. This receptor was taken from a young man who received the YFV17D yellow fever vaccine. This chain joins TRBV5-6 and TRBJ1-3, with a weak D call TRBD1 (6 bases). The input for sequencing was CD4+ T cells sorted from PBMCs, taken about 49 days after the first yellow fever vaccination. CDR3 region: CASSLLGGYSGNTIYF. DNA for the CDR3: TGTGCCAGCAGCTTGTTGGGGGGCTACTCTGGAAACACCATATATTTT.